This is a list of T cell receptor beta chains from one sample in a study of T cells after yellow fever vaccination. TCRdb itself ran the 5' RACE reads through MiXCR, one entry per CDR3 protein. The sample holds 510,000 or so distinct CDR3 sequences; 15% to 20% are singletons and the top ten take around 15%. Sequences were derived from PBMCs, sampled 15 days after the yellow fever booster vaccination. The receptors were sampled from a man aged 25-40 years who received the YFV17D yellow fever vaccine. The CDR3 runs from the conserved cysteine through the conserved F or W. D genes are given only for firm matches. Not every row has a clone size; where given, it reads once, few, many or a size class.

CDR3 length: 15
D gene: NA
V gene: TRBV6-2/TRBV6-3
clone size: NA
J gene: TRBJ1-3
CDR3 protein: CASSPWGSSGNTIYF
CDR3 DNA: TGTGCCAGCAGTCCCTGGGGGAGCTCTGGAAACACCATATATTTT

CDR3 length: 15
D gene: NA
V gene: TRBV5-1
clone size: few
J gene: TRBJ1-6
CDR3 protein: CASSLESAYNSPLHF
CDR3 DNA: TGCGCCAGCAGCTTGGAATCAGCCTATAATTCACCCCTCCACTTT

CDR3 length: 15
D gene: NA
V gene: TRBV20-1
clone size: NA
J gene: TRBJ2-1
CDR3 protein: CSARVGASSYNEQFF
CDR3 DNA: TGCAGTGCCAGGGTCGGTGCCAGCTCCTACAATGAGCAGTTCTTC

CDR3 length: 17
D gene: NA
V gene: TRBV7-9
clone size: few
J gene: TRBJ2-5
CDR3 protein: CASSLGSGRPKGETQYF
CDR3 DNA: TGTGCCAGCAGCTTAGGTTCAGGGCGGCCTAAGGGGGAGACCCAGTACTTC

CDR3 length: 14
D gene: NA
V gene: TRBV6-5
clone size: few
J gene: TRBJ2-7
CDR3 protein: CASSIDSDAYEQYF
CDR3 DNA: TGTGCCAGCAGTATTGACAGCGACGCCTACGAGCAGTACTTC

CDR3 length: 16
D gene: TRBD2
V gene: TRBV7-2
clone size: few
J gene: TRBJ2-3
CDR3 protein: CASSSPLAVYTDTQYF
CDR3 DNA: TGTGCCAGCAGCTCACCGCTAGCGGTATACACAGATACGCAGTATTTT

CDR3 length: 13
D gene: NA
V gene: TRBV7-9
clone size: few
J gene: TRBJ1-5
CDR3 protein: CASSSAGIQPQHF
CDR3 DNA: TGTGCCAGCAGCTCCGCAGGGATTCAGCCCCAGCATTTT

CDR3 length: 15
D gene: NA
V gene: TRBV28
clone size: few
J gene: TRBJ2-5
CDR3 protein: CASSLGSLGGKTQYF
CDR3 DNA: TGTGCCAGCAGTTTGGGGTCTCTAGGGGGGAAGACCCAGTACTTC

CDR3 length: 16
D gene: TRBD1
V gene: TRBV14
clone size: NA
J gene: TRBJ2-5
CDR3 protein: CASSQIQGQGGETQYF
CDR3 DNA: TGTGCCAGCAGCCAGATCCAAGGACAGGGAGGAGAGACCCAGTACTTC

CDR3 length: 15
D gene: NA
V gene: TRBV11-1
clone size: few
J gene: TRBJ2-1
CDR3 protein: CASSARDSSYNEQFF
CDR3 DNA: TGTGCCAGCAGCGCCCGGGACTCTTCCTACAATGAGCAGTTCTTC

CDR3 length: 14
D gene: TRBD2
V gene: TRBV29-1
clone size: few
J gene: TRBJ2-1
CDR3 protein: CSVPPSGSYNEQFF
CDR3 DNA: TGCAGCGTTCCCCCTAGCGGGAGCTACAATGAGCAGTTCTTC

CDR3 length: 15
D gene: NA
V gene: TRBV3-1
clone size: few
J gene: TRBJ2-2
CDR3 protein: CASSQSTIGSGELFF
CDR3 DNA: TGTGCCAGCAGCCAATCAACGATAGGTAGTGGGGAGCTGTTTTTT

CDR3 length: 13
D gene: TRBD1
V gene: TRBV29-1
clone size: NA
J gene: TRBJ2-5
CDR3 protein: CSVAGTAQGAQYF
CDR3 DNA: TGCAGCGTAGCCGGGACAGCCCAAGGGGCCCAGTACTTC

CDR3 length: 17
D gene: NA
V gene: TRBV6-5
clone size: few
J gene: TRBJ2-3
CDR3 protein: CASSFTYSELNTDTQYF
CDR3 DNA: TGTGCCAGCAGTTTCACCTACTCAGAACTGAACACAGATACGCAGTATTTT

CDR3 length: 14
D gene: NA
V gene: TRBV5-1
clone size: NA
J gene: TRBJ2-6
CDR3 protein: CASALNTGTNVLTF
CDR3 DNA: TGCGCCAGCGCCCTGAATACAGGAACCAACGTCCTGACTTTC

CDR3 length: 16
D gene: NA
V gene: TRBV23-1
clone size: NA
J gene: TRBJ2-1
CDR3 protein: CASTKRAHLPYNEQFF
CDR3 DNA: TGCGCCAGCACCAAAAGGGCTCATCTGCCCTACAATGAGCAGTTCTTC

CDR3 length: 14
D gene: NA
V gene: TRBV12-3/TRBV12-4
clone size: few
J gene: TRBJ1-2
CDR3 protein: CASSFTAEDYGYTF
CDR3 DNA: TGTGCCAGCAGTTTTACGGCCGAAGACTATGGCTACACCTTC

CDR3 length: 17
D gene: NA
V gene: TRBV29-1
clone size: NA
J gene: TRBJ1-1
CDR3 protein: CSVEGARGGNWNTEAFF
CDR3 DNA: TGCAGCGTTGAAGGGGCCAGGGGCGGAAATTGGAACACTGAAGCTTTCTTT

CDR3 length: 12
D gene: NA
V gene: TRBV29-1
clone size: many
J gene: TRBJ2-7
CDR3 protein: CSVSDGTYEQYF
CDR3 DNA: TGCAGCGTGAGCGACGGGACCTACGAGCAGTACTTC

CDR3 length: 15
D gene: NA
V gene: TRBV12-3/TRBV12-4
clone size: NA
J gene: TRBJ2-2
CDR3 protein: CASTPTALLGGELFF
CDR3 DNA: TGTGCCAGCACCCCTACGGCTCTCTTAGGCGGGGAGCTGTTTTTT

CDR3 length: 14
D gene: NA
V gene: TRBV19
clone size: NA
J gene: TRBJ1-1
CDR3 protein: CASSLIQGNTEAFF
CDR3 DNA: TGTGCCAGTAGTTTAATCCAGGGGAACACTGAAGCTTTCTTT

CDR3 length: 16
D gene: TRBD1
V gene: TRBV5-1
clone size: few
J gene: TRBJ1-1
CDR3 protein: CASSWGDRVQNTEAFF
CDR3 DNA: TGCGCCAGCAGCTGGGGAGACAGGGTACAGAACACTGAAGCTTTCTTT

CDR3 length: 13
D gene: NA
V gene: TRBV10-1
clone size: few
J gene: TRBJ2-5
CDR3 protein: CASSEAGQETQYF
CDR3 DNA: TGCGCCAGCAGTGAGGCGGGCCAAGAGACCCAGTACTTC

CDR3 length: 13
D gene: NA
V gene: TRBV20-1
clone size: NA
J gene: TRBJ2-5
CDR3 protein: CSARGHKKETQYF
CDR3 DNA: TGCAGTGCTAGAGGCCACAAAAAAGAGACCCAGTACTTC

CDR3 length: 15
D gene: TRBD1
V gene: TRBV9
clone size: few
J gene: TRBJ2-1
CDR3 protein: CASSVTQGANNEQFF
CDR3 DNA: TGTGCCAGCAGCGTAACACAGGGGGCGAACAATGAGCAGTTCTTC

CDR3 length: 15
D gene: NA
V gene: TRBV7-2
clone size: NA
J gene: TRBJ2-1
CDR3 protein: CASSLDPRSYNEQFF
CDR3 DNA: TGTGCCAGCAGCTTAGATCCGCGTTCATACAATGAGCAGTTCTTC

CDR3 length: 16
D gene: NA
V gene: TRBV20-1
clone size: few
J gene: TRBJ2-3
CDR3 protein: CSARRPGHGEEDTQYF
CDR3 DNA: TGCAGTGCTAGGCGCCCGGGACACGGGGAAGAGGATACGCAGTATTTT

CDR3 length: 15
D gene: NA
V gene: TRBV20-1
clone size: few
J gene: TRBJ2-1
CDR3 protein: CSARVPERQYNEQFF
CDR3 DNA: TGCAGTGCTAGAGTACCGGAGCGCCAGTACAATGAGCAGTTCTTC